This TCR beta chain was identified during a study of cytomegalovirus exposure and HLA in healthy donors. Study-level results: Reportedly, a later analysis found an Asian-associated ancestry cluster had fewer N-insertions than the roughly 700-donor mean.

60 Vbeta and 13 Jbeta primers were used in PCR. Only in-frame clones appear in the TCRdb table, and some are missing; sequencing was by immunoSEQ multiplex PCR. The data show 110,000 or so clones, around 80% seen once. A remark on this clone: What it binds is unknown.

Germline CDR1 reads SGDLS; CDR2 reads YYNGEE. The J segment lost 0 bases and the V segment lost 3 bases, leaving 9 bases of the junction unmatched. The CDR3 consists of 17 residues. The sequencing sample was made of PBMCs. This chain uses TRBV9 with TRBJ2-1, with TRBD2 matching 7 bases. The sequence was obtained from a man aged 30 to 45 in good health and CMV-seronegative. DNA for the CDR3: TGTGCCAGCAGCGAAATGGGAGGGCCTTCCTCCTACAATGAGCAGTTCTTC. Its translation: CASSEMGGPSSYNEQFF.